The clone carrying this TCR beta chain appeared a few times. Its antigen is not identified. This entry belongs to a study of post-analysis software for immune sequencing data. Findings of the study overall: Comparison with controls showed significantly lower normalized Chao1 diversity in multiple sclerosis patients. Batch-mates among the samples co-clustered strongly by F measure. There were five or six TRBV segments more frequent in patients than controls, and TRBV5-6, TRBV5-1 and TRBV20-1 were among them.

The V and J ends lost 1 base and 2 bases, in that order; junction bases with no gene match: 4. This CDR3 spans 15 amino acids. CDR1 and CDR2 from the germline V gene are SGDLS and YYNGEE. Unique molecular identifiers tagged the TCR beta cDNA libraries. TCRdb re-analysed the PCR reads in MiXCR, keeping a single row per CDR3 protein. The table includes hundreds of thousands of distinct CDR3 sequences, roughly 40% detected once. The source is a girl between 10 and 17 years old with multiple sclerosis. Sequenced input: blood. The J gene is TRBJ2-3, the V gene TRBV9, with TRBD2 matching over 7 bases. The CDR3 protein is CASSVSTSDTDTQYF. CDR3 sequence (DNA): TGTGCCAGCAGCGTATCAACTAGCGACACAGATACGCAGTATTTT.